A selection of T cell receptor beta chains follows, all from one sample in a study of shared clonotypes between healthy human individuals. Sequenced by immunoSEQ multiplex PCR; TCRdb stores in-frame clones only, minus some. Here the sample spans over a million clones, more than 95% being singletons. The sample taken for sequencing was naive CD4+ T cells sorted from blood. The origin of the receptors is a man younger than 45 in good health. CDR3s include the opening cysteine and the closing phenylalanine or tryptophan. A D gene is named only where the DNA matches it firmly. Clone size, where shown, is once, few, many, or a class for clones that have expanded.

j_gene	d_gene	abundance	v_gene	CDR3aa	CDR3nt
TRBJ2-1	TRBD2	.	TRBV9	CASSVVSGGEQFF	TGTGCCAGCAGCGTAGTCAGCGGGGGTGAGCAGTTCTTC
TRBJ2-1	TRBD2	.	TRBV5-1	CASSLSGTSGRRSSYNEQFF	TGCGCCAGCAGCTTATCCGGGACTAGCGGGAGGCGAAGCTCCTACAATGAGCAGTTCTTC
TRBJ1-5	.	.	TRBV5-4	CASSLDRAVQPQHF	TGTGCCAGCAGCTTGGACAGGGCAGTGCAGCCCCAGCATTTT
TRBJ1-1	.	.	TRBV6-1	CASSRVGTEAFF	TGTGCCAGCAGCAGGGTGGGCACTGAAGCTTTCTTT
TRBJ2-1	.	.	TRBV9	CASSVFGLTYNEQFF	TGTGCCAGCAGCGTCTTTGGGTTAACCTACAATGAGCAGTTCTTC
TRBJ2-5	.	.	TRBV7-2	CASSSGRAWKTQYF	TGTGCCAGCAGCTCGGGCAGGGCGTGGAAGACCCAGTACTTC
TRBJ2-7	.	.	TRBV27	CASSFGGSLIYEQYF	TGTGCCAGCAGTTTTGGAGGGAGTCTGATCTACGAGCAGTACTTC
TRBJ2-3	.	once	TRBV5-1	CASSLVTAGTDTQYF	TGCGCCAGCAGCTTGGTCACAGCCGGCACAGATACGCAGTATTTT
TRBJ2-4	TRBD2	.	TRBV28	CASSYLPGTSGRTATAKNIQYF	TGTGCCAGCAGTTACCTACCGGGGACTAGCGGGAGGACTGCTACGGCCAAAAACATTCAGTACTTC
TRBJ2-7	.	.	TRBV5-5	CASSLGTYEQYF	TGTGCCAGCAGCTTGGGGACCTACGAGCAGTACTTC
TRBJ1-2	TRBD1	.	TRBV19	CARPGQALNYGYTF	TGTGCCAGACCGGGACAGGCCCTGAACTATGGCTACACCTTC
TRBJ2-2	.	once	TRBV4-1	CASSQKGERNTGELFF	TGCGCCAGCAGCCAAAAGGGTGAGCGGAACACCGGGGAGCTGTTTTTT
TRBJ2-1	TRBD2	.	TRBV27	CASKRRLGSGRFASYNEQFF	TGTGCCAGCAAACGGAGGCTGGGTAGCGGGAGATTTGCGTCCTACAATGAGCAGTTCTTC
TRBJ2-1	.	.	TRBV5-1	CASSLDRAYNEQFF	TGCGCCAGCAGCTTGGATCGCGCCTACAATGAGCAGTTCTTC
TRBJ2-7	.	.	TRBV19	CASSSPRYEQYF	TGTGCCAGTAGTTCCCCCCGCTACGAGCAGTACTTC
TRBJ2-3	TRBD1	.	TRBV5-6	CASNTGGATDTQYF	TGTGCCAGCAACACAGGGGGCGCGACAGATACGCAGTATTTT
TRBJ2-7	.	.	TRBV11-2	CASSLAGDEQYF	TGTGCCAGCAGCTTAGCGGGAGACGAGCAGTACTTC
TRBJ2-3	.	.	TRBV28	CASSSPVPDTQYF	TGTGCCAGCAGCTCCCCGGTACCAGATACGCAGTATTTT
TRBJ1-5	.	.	TRBV7-2	CASSRFRGEVSNQPQHF	TGTGCCAGCAGCCGCTTTCGGGGGGAAGTGAGCAATCAGCCCCAGCATTTT
TRBJ2-3	TRBD2	.	TRBV19	CASSGTISTDTQYF	TGTGCCAGTAGTGGGACTATTAGCACAGATACGCAGTATTTT
TRBJ2-7	.	.	TRBV6-6	CASSYLDEQYF	TGTGCCAGCAGTTACCTCGACGAGCAGTACTTC
TRBJ2-3	.	.	TRBV7-9	CASSLDGGSTDTQYF	TGTGCCAGCAGCTTAGACGGGGGAAGCACAGATACGCAGTATTTT
TRBJ2-2	TRBD1	.	TRBV5-6	CASSLFIDRGITGELFF	TGTGCCAGCAGCTTGTTTATAGACAGGGGAATAACCGGGGAGCTGTTTTTT
TRBJ2-2	TRBD1	.	TRBV18	CASSPDRVRTGELFF	TGTGCCAGCTCACCAGACAGGGTGAGGACCGGGGAGCTGTTTTTT
TRBJ2-2	.	.	TRBV6-5	CAIRGPNTGELFF	TGTGCCATCCGGGGACCCAACACCGGGGAGCTGTTTTTT
TRBJ2-3	TRBD2	.	TRBV9	CASSGPGTSGGNTQYF	TGTGCCAGCAGCGGACCCGGGACTAGCGGGGGGAATACGCAGTATTTT
TRBJ2-7	TRBD2	.	TRBV5-6	CASSRWTSRMGYEQYF	TGTGCCAGCAGCAGGTGGACTAGCCGGATGGGCTACGAGCAGTACTTC
TRBJ1-4	.	.	TRBV5-1	CASSLIATNEKLFF	TGCGCCAGCAGCTTGATTGCAACTAATGAAAAACTGTTTTTT
TRBJ2-7	.	.	TRBV5-4	CASSSVGGGRDEQYF	TGTGCCAGCAGCTCGGTCGGGGGCGGGCGGGACGAGCAGTACTTC
TRBJ2-1	TRBD2	.	TRBV7-2	CASSRPGLAGGNEQFF	TGTGCCAGCAGCAGACCGGGACTAGCGGGAGGCAATGAGCAGTTCTTC
TRBJ2-2	.	.	TRBV18	CASSPLHSSNTGELFF	TGTGCCAGCTCACCATTGCACAGCTCGAACACCGGGGAGCTGTTTTTT
TRBJ2-7	TRBD1	.	TRBV27	CASSFHRGEQYF	TGTGCCAGCAGTTTTCACAGGGGCGAGCAGTACTTC
TRBJ2-1	TRBD2	.	TRBV4-3	CASSQVWIAGGEQFF	TGCGCCAGCAGCCAAGTCTGGATAGCGGGGGGTGAGCAGTTCTTC
TRBJ1-5	.	.	TRBV19	CASSIYSLSNQPQHF	TGTGCCAGTAGTATTTACAGCCTTAGCAATCAGCCCCAGCATTTT
TRBJ2-5	.	.	TRBV5-1	CASSALPGTGGETQYF	TGCGCCAGCAGCGCCCTCCCGGGGACCGGAGGAGAGACCCAGTACTTC
TRBJ1-2	.	.	TRBV7-2	CASSLQGVGGYTF	TGTGCCAGCAGCCTTCAGGGTGTTGGCGGCTACACCTTC
TRBJ1-3	.	.	TRBV10-3	CAISESAGSNGNTIYF	TGTGCCATCAGTGAGTCGGCAGGGTCCAACGGAAACACCATATATTTT
TRBJ1-5	.	.	TRBV4-1	CASSQVNQPQHF	TGCGCCAGCAGCCAAGTTAATCAGCCCCAGCATTTT
TRBJ1-1	.	few	TRBV27	CASRIRENTEAFF	TGTGCCAGCAGGATCAGAGAGAACACTGAAGCTTTCTTT
TRBJ2-7	TRBD2	few	TRBV7-3	CASSPGGSAYEQYF	TGTGCCAGCAGTCCCGGCGGGAGTGCCTACGAGCAGTACTTC
TRBJ1-5	.	.	TRBV7-6	CASSSEPVGQPQHF	TGTGCCAGCAGCTCCGAACCTGTCGGCCAGCCCCAGCATTTT
TRBJ1-5	TRBD1	.	TRBV18	CASSPRTGGNQPQHF	TGTGCCAGCTCACCTCGGACAGGGGGCAATCAGCCCCAGCATTTT
TRBJ2-7	TRBD1	once	TRBV6-5	CASSYRTGYEQYF	TGTGCCAGCAGTTACCGGACAGGGTACGAGCAGTACTTC
TRBJ1-2	.	once	TRBV18	CASSPGAAANYGYTF	TGTGCCAGCTCACCCGGGGCCGCAGCTAACTATGGCTACACCTTC
TRBJ2-7	.	.	TRBV10-1	CASSEYAGTSYEQYF	TGCGCCAGCAGTGAGTATGCAGGGACCTCCTACGAGCAGTACTTC